Listed here is a single TCR beta chain. Its antigen is not identified. The repertoire was sequenced with immunoSEQ multiplex PCR; TCRdb's copy has only in-frame clones and lacks some. The profile shows about 62,000 clones, roughly 79% of them singletons. The length of the CDR3 is 16 residues. The V end was cut by 0 bases, the J end by 1 base, with 13 bases between. CDR1 SQVTM and CDR2 ANQGSEA come from the germline V gene. The data were obtained in a study of T cells in localized non-small cell lung cancer. Study-wide points: Sequencing was limited to one tumor region, leaving the possibility of heterogeneity open. Among the top 100 tumor clones, a median about 57 appeared in adjacent lung.

The starting material was PBMCs, obtained before any cancer treatment. This chain links TRBV29-1 with TRBJ2-1; D uncertain. The TCR was taken from a man aged 40-75 years with stage II lung adenocarcinoma. CDR3 sequence reads: CSVEETRTISYNEQFF. Written as DNA, the CDR3 is TGCAGCGTTGAAGAGACAAGGACGATATCCTACAATGAGCAGTTCTTC.